This T cell receptor beta chain comes out of a study of blood T cell repertoires in COVID-19. Trimming removed 4 bases from V and 1 base from J, with 13 bases in between. This CDR3 is 15 amino acids long. Germline-derived CDR1 and CDR2 are ENHRY and SYGVKD. Profiling relied on immunoSEQ multiplex PCR, and the TCRdb table lists in-frame clones only, not all of them. The sample holds some 48,000 clones, approximately 90% seen once. Sequencing input: peripheral blood. The TCR was taken from a woman at least 80 years old with COVID-19, enrolled during active disease. The V call is TRBV10-3, the J call TRBJ1-1; D gene uncertain. The DNA of the CDR3 is TGTGCCATCAGTGCAAGCGGTAAGGGGAACACTGAAGCTTTCTTT. It yields the protein CAISASGKGNTEAFF.